This is a list of T cell receptor beta chains from one sample in a study of spatial heterogeneity in lung cancer. Each CDR3 protein gets one entry after TCRdb re-called the 5' RACE reads with MiXCR. The sample has some 11,000 distinct CDR3 sequences; 5% to 6% are singletons. The source material was lung tumor tissue, sampled at surgery. Source of these receptors: a male donor with early-stage non-small cell lung cancer. Both conserved end residues are part of each CDR3. A D gene is named only where the DNA matches it firmly. Rows give clone size only sometimes, using once, few, many, or a class for an expanded clone.

CASSFNTNVGEAFF	TGTGCCAGCAGTTTCAACACGAATGTTGGTGAAGCTTTCTTT	many	NA	TRBV27	TRBJ1-1
CAISDALTRLGSYEQYF	TGTGCCATCAGTGACGCCCTAACCCGACTCGGGAGCTACGAGCAGTACTTC	many	NA	TRBV10-3	TRBJ2-7
CASSLTGGPPNEQFF	TGTGCCAGCAGCTTGACAGGGGGGCCACCCAATGAGCAGTTCTTC	many	TRBD1	TRBV5-5	TRBJ2-1
CASSSLTGTGELFF	TGTGCCAGCAGTTCGTTGACAGGGACCGGGGAGCTGTTTTTT	many	TRBD1	TRBV12-3/TRBV12-4	TRBJ2-2
CASSERTAGGSYEQYF	TGTGCCAGCAGTGAAAGGACCGCGGGGGGGTCCTACGAGCAGTACTTC	many	TRBD2	TRBV2	TRBJ2-7
CASSKGHRETQYF	TGTGCCAGTAGCAAAGGGCACAGGGAGACCCAGTACTTC	many	NA	TRBV19	TRBJ2-5
CASSYDSIAPGLLNTEAFF	TGTGCCAGCAGTTACGATTCAATCGCGCCCGGACTGCTGAACACTGAAGCTTTCTTT	many	NA	TRBV6-2/TRBV6-3	TRBJ1-1
CASSSGQSSGNTIYF	TGTGCCAGCAGCAGTGGACAGAGCTCTGGAAACACCATATATTTT	many	NA	TRBV7-3	TRBJ1-3
CAPTVQGAYGYTF	TGCGCCCCTACGGTACAGGGGGCTTATGGCTACACCTTC	NA	TRBD1	TRBV20-1	TRBJ1-2
CASSPGTGTNEKLFF	TGTGCCAGCTCACCCGGGACAGGGACTAATGAAAAACTGTTTTTT	NA	TRBD1	TRBV18	TRBJ1-4
CSARDRPGQPQHF	TGCAGTGCGAGGGACAGGCCGGGCCAGCCCCAGCATTTT	medium-sized	TRBD1	TRBV20-1	TRBJ1-5
CASREPGGEQFF	TGTGCCAGCAGGGAGCCGGGGGGTGAGCAGTTCTTC	many	TRBD2	TRBV2	TRBJ2-1
CASSFGTGHYNEQFF	TGTGCCAGCAGCTTTGGGACTGGTCACTACAATGAGCAGTTCTTC	many	NA	TRBV7-2	TRBJ2-1
CAISVVPADEQFF	TGTGCCATCAGTGTCGTGCCCGCCGATGAGCAGTTCTTC	many	NA	TRBV10-3	TRBJ2-1
CASSLRGARKVQYF	TGTGCCAGCAGCTTACGGGGGGCCCGAAAGGTGCAGTACTTC	many	NA	TRBV13	TRBJ2-7
CASSFSVGPINEKLFF	TGTGCCAGCAGTTTTTCCGTCGGTCCTATTAATGAAAAACTGTTTTTT	medium-sized	NA	TRBV28	TRBJ1-4
CASSESIRGEEQYF	TGCGCCAGCAGTGAGTCGATTCGGGGCGAAGAGCAGTACTTC	NA	NA	TRBV10-1	TRBJ2-7
CASLPIRLAGAHNEQFF	TGTGCCAGCCTACCCATCCGACTAGCGGGAGCCCACAATGAGCAGTTCTTC	many	TRBD2	TRBV27	TRBJ2-1
CASSLARNQPQHF	TGTGCCAGCAGTTTGGCCCGCAATCAGCCCCAGCATTTT	medium-sized	NA	TRBV27	TRBJ1-5
CSAGPLSTDTQYF	TGCAGCGCAGGGCCCCTTAGCACAGATACGCAGTATTTT	many	NA	TRBV20-1	TRBJ2-3
CASSGREGMDEAFF	TGTGCCAGCAGTGGGAGGGAGGGAATGGATGAAGCTTTCTTT	few	NA	TRBV6-1	TRBJ1-1
CASSLVANTGELFF	TGTGCCAGCAGTTTGGTCGCGAACACCGGGGAGCTGTTTTTT	NA	NA	TRBV12-3/TRBV12-4	TRBJ2-2
CASRPGVSTDTQYF	TGTGCCAGCAGACCCGGGGTTAGCACAGATACGCAGTATTTT	many	NA	TRBV28	TRBJ2-3
CASSSGTGSPGEQFF	TGTGCCAGCAGTTCCGGGACAGGGTCACCGGGTGAGCAGTTCTTC	many	TRBD1	TRBV7-9	TRBJ2-1
CASSPGPPLFYEQYF	TGTGCCAGCAGTCCGGGACCCCCACTCTTCTACGAGCAGTACTTC	NA	NA	TRBV3-1	TRBJ2-7
CARSFAGQERNEQYF	TGTGCCAGAAGCTTTGCGGGCCAGGAACGAAACGAGCAGTACTTC	few	NA	TRBV5-3	TRBJ2-7
CASREGSLNEKLFF	TGTGCCAGCAGGGAGGGCAGCCTTAATGAAAAACTGTTTTTT	medium-sized	NA	TRBV6-5	TRBJ1-4
CASSFGGTNPQQYF	TGTGCCAGCAGCTTTGGGGGCACAAACCCCCAGCAGTACTTC	NA	NA	TRBV5-4	TRBJ2-7